This T cell receptor (beta chain) was retrieved from a study of shared clonotypes between healthy human individuals. This clone was counted a few times. Over several immunoSEQ plates, each subset's genomic DNA was distributed in even portions. Some 28,000 T cell genomes (approximately 0.2 ug DNA) went into each sorted-subset replicate. Using immunoSEQ multiplex PCR, the repertoire was profiled, and TCRdb retains in-frame clones only, with some absent. The data show about 710,000 clones, with 55% to 85% seen just once and 1.5% to 2% held by the top ten. The germline CDR1 and CDR2 sequences are SGHNT and YYREEE (reference sequence). The CDR3 is 14 residues long. Germline trimming cut 4 bases from V and 3 bases from J; bases unmatched to any gene: 2.

The TCR sequence derives from a woman aged 30 to 39 in good health. The chain recombines TRBV5-4 with TRBJ2-5; 11 bases match TRBD2. Sequencing was performed on memory CD4+ T cells sorted from blood. Subset of the sample: CD45RA-negative fraction. The CDR3 nucleotides are TGTGCCAGCAGCCGGGGACTAGCGGAAGAGACCCAGTACTTC. It codes for CASSRGLAEETQYF.